Listed below are T cell receptor beta chains from one sample, sequenced in a study of T cell repertoires in ileal Crohn's disease. This table comes from immunoSEQ multiplex PCR, and its TCRdb copy is limited to in-frame clones, with some not included. The sample has approximately 13,000 clones; around 90% are singletons. Sequencing was done on a sample of ileal tissue. All receptors derive from an adult with Crohn's disease. The CDR3 runs from the conserved cysteine through the conserved F or W. Fields, in order: J gene, V gene, clone size, D gene, CDR3 protein, CDR3 DNA. The D gene is left open where the match is weak. The listing skips clone size in some rows; elsewhere it reads once, few, many or a size class.

J: TRBJ2-3
V: TRBV4-3
size: NA
D: TRBD2
CDR3: CASSQGRVASGEGDTQYF
DNA: TGCGCCAGCAGCCAAGGTCGGGTGGCTAGCGGGGAAGGAGATACGCAGTATTTT

J: TRBJ2-7
V: TRBV10-2
size: NA
D: TRBD1
CDR3: CASSEPWDRGRREQYF
DNA: TGCGCCAGCAGTGAACCCTGGGACAGGGGGCGCCGAGAGCAGTACTTC

J: TRBJ1-5
V: TRBV5-1
size: NA
D: NA
CDR3: CASSRGGGNQPQHF
DNA: TGCGCCAGCAGCAGGGGAGGGGGCAATCAGCCCCAGCATTTT

J: TRBJ2-7
V: TRBV30
size: NA
D: TRBD2
CDR3: CASTSGPSYEQYF
DNA: TGTGCTTCGACTAGCGGGCCCTCCTACGAGCAGTACTTC

J: TRBJ2-7
V: TRBV19
size: once
D: NA
CDR3: CASSTTLQGYEQYF
DNA: TGTGCCAGTAGTACGACGCTACAGGGCTACGAGCAGTACTTC

J: TRBJ2-7
V: TRBV27
size: NA
D: NA
CDR3: CASSLLAVGYYEQYF
DNA: TGTGCCAGCAGTTTATTAGCGGTCGGCTACTACGAGCAGTACTTC

J: TRBJ1-2
V: TRBV20-1
size: NA
D: NA
CDR3: CSARVGDGYTF
DNA: TGCAGTGCTAGAGTTGGAGATGGCTACACCTTC

J: TRBJ2-2
V: TRBV4-3
size: NA
D: NA
CDR3: CASSQGGGSNTGELFF
DNA: TGCGCCAGCAGCCAAGGCGGAGGGTCGAACACCGGGGAGCTGTTTTTT

J: TRBJ1-3
V: TRBV6-1
size: NA
D: NA
CDR3: CASSDRTGNTIYF
DNA: TGTGCCAGCAGTGACAGAACTGGAAACACCATATATTTT

J: TRBJ2-3
V: TRBV30
size: NA
D: TRBD2
CDR3: CAWAKPSGYTDTQYF
DNA: TGTGCCTGGGCAAAACCTAGCGGATACACAGATACGCAGTATTTT

J: TRBJ2-2
V: TRBV4-3
size: NA
D: NA
CDR3: CASSPSETGTGELFF
DNA: TGCGCCAGCAGCCCCTCTGAGACGGGGACCGGGGAGCTGTTTTTT

J: TRBJ2-7
V: TRBV7-2
size: NA
D: NA
CDR3: CASSVLRDTYEQYF
DNA: TGTGCCAGCAGCGTACTCAGGGACACCTACGAGCAGTACTTC